This entry lists 16 T cell receptor beta chains sequenced from one sample in a study of technical replicates of blood from several donors. Profiling relied on immunoSEQ multiplex PCR, and the TCRdb table lists in-frame clones only, not all of them. The profile shows some 80,000 clones, approximately 80% of them singletons. The specimen sequenced was PBMCs. These TCRs come from a human donor in good health. Some clones in this sample may be carry-over from other donors' samples.

The chain couples TRBV7-2 to TRBJ1-2, with D unresolved. This CDR3 comprises 14 residues. The V gene lost 3 bases and the J gene lost 2 bases, with 10 bases spanning the gap. Germline values: CDR1 SGHTA, CDR2 FQGNSA. CDR3 bases: TGTGCCAGCAGCTTTAACAGTAAAAACTATGGCTACACCTTC. This gives the protein CASSFNSKNYGYTF. The whole variable domain, filled in from reference TRBV7-2 and TRBJ1-2, reads GAGVSQSPSNKVTEKGKDVELRCDPISGHTALYWYRQSLGQGLEFLIYFQGNSAPDKSGLPSDRFSAERTGGSVSTLTIQRTQQEDSAVYLCASSFNSKNYGYTFGSGTRLTVV.

This clone was recorded a few times. The rearrangement uses TRBV11-2 and TRBJ2-3; D gene ambiguous. This CDR3 is 14 amino acids long. The germline CDR1 and CDR2 sequences are SGHAT and FQNNGV. Trimming left V 0 bases short and J 7 bases short, with 11 bases between. The CDR3 DNA follows: TGTGCCAGCAGCTTAGATGTGAGGAGACATACGCAGTATTTT. It codes for CASSLDVRRHTQYF.

The chain combines TRBV15 with TRBJ1-1; D is unresolved. CDR1 and CDR2 (germline): LNHNV, YYDKDF (reference sequence). The CDR3 is made up of 13 amino acids. V was trimmed by 4 bases and J by 3 bases, leaving 9 bases between them. The CDR3: CATSKQRDTEAFF. The CDR3 DNA reads TGTGCCACCAGCAAGCAACGGGACACTGAAGCTTTCTTT.

This chain uses TRBV23-1 with TRBJ1-1; D uncertain. TRBV23-1 falls under the ORF class, with uncertain function. CDR3 length: 12 residues. V was cut by 11 bases and J by 3 bases, with 13 bases left in between. In DNA, the CDR3 is TGCGCCGGTCCCAAGAGGGACACTGAAGCTTTCTTT. This sequence encodes CAGPKRDTEAFF.

This clone was seen a single time. The CDR3 DNA reads as TGTGCCAGCTCACAAGAAAGACTTCCCAACGAGCAGTACTTC. As protein: CASSQERLPNEQYF. This chain uses TRBV18 with TRBJ2-7; D not certain. The CDR3 is 14 amino acids. CDR1 KGHSH and CDR2 LQKENI come from the germline V gene. V was cut by 4 bases and J by 5 bases, with 15 bases left in between.

This clone was counted a few times. The rearrangement uses TRBV5-1 and TRBJ2-5; 7 bases match TRBD1. Germline V gene data show CDR1 as SGHRS and CDR2 as YFSETQ. With 3 bases clipped from V and 5 bases from J, the junction kept 10 bases outside the gene matches. The CDR3 extends over 15 amino acids. In DNA form, the CDR3 reads TGCGCCAGCAGCTCTGCTGGGACAGCGGTGGAGACCCAGTACTTC. This sequence encodes CASSSAGTAVETQYF.

The chain uses TRBV9 and TRBJ1-5, with 9 bases fitting TRBD1. This CDR3 spans 15 amino acids. Germline V CDR1 and CDR2: SGDLS, YYNGEE. Trimming at V came to 5 bases and at J to 7 bases, leaving 10 bases not matched to a gene. CDR3 sequence reads: CASSENPTGGQPQHF. DNA for the CDR3: TGTGCCAGCAGTGAGAACCCGACAGGGGGGCAGCCCCAGCATTTT.

This chain connects TRBV6-5 to TRBJ1-4; D may be TRBD1 (5 bases). Germline lookup yields CDR1 MNHEY and CDR2 SVGAGI. CDR3 length equals 16 residues. The ends were cut back, 1 base at V and 1 base at J, with 10 bases in the middle. The CDR3: CASSYFGQGTNEKLFF. Here the CDR3 DNA reads TGTGCCAGCAGTTACTTCGGGCAGGGAACTAATGAAAAACTGTTTTTT.

The chain joins TRBV11-2 to TRBJ2-1; 10 bases are a match to TRBD2. This CDR3 has 15 amino acids. J gave up 9 bases and V 0 bases, and 5 bases lay outside the gene matches. Germline-derived CDR1 and CDR2 are SGHAT and FQNNGV. The CDR3 sequence is CASSLESSGGSEQFF. The CDR3 region has the DNA TGTGCCAGCAGCTTAGAGTCTAGCGGGGGTAGTGAGCAGTTCTTC.

This chain uses TRBV28 with TRBJ2-7; 11 bases match TRBD1. V gave up 8 bases and J gave up 2 bases; unmatched junction bases: 2. The CDR3 loop spans 13 amino acids. Germline-derived CDR1 and CDR2 are MDHEN and SYDVKM. The CDR3 DNA reads TGTGCCAGCTCGGGACAGGGGGCCTACGAGCAGTACTTC. Residues: CASSGQGAYEQYF.

The chain is built from TRBV2 and TRBJ1-1; 7 nucleotides agree with TRBD1. The germline gives CDR1 SNHLY, CDR2 FYNNEI. V trimming: 7 bases; J trimming: 0 bases; junction bases outside the gene matches: 5. The length of the CDR3 is 14 residues. The CDR3 is CASKGTAMNTEAFF. CDR3 bases: TGTGCCAGCAAGGGGACAGCCATGAACACTGAAGCTTTCTTT.

This rearrangement joins TRBV1 to TRBJ2-1; TRBD2, as called in the table, went unchecked against the DNA. TRBV1 is noted as a pseudogene. The CDR3 runs 17 residues. CDR3 residues: CTSSQDKPGSSYNEQFF. CDR3 in DNA: TGCACCAGCAGCCAAGATAAACCCGGGAGCTCCTACAATGAGCAGTTCTTC.

This chain connects TRBV4-3 to TRBJ2-5, with 8 bases aligning to TRBD2. V shed 5 bases, J shed 0 bases, and the junction held 14 bases outside the gene matches. This CDR3 is built from 18 residues. The germline gives CDR1 LGHNA, CDR2 YSLEER. CDR3 loop: CASSDQVGDSGDQETQYF. CDR3 DNA sequence: TGCGCCAGCAGCGATCAAGTTGGGGATAGCGGGGACCAAGAGACCCAGTACTTC.

In nucleotides, the CDR3 is TGCGCCAGCAGCTTGTTCACAGGGGAGAACACTGAAGCTTTCTTT. This sequence encodes CASSLFTGENTEAFF. The rearrangement links TRBV5-1 to TRBJ1-1, with 7 bases matching TRBD1. This CDR3 has 15 residues. Germline loops: CDR1 SGHRS, CDR2 YFSETQ. The J segment lost 1 base and the V segment lost 1 base, leaving 4 bases of the junction unmatched.

This clone was recorded many times. This rearrangement joins TRBV30 to TRBJ1-1, with D hard to call. V lost 3 bases and J 6 bases, leaving 11 bases between the germline ends. Germline V gene lookup returns CDR1 GTSNPN and CDR2 SVGIG (reference sequence). The CDR3 is 12 residues long. CDR3 amino acids: CAWRVEGPEAFF. CDR3 DNA sequence: TGTGCCTGGAGGGTCGAGGGCCCTGAAGCTTTCTTT. The full variable domain, in which reference TRBV30 and TRBJ1-1 provide the parts outside the CDR3, is SQTIHQWPATLVQPVGSPLSLECTVEGTSNPNLYWYRQAAGRGLQLLFYSVGIGQISSEVPQNLSASRPQDRQFILSSKKLLLSDSGFYLCAWRVEGPEAFFGQGTRLTVV.

V gene TRBV30 combines with J gene TRBJ2-7, with 10 bases matching TRBD2. The J segment lost 0 bases and the V segment lost 3 bases, leaving 5 bases of the junction unmatched. CDR3 length equals 15 residues. Germline V gene lookup returns CDR1 GTSNPN and CDR2 SVGIG (reference sequence). CDR3: CAWRTRTSGSYEQYF. CDR3 coding DNA: TGTGCCTGGAGAACCCGGACTAGCGGCTCCTACGAGCAGTACTTC.